The 24 T cell receptor beta chains below come from one sample, sequenced in a study of control samples from healthy donors and cancer patients. TCRdb's table, derived via immunoSEQ multiplex PCR, lists solely in-frame clones and lacks some. Among 80,000 to 100,000 clones listed, around 88% were seen once. The sequenced sample was blood. The receptors come from a man aged 25 to 45 in good health.

CDR3 loop: CASSLRGLAGGFSSYEQYF. The CDR3 DNA is TGCGCCAGCAGCTTGCGGGGTTTAGCGGGAGGCTTTAGCTCCTACGAGCAGTACTTC. The chain carries TRBV5-1 and TRBJ2-7; 10 bases line up with TRBD2. The CDR3 spans 19 residues. The germline gives CDR1 SGHRS, CDR2 YFSETQ. V lost 1 base to trimming and J lost 0 bases; unmatched junction nucleotides: 13.

This sequence joins TRBV7-9 and TRBJ2-7; D not resolved. This CDR3 region has 14 residues. Germline CDR1 reads SEHNR; CDR2 reads FQNEAQ (reference sequence). Deletions cut 2 bases from V and 3 bases from J, with 11 bases between. This chain's CDR3 is CASSLSGLYYEQYF. DNA of the CDR3: TGTGCCAGCAGCTTATCCGGTCTATACTACGAGCAGTACTTC.

The V gene is TRBV6-5, the J gene TRBJ1-5; 7 bases are shared with TRBD1. The length of the CDR3 is 14 residues. V lost 5 bases and J lost 6; bases outside the gene matches: 7. Germline V CDR1 and CDR2: MNHEY, SVGAGI. This chain's CDR3 is CASSRDSMIQPQHF. The CDR3 DNA is TGTGCCAGCAGTAGGGACAGTATGATTCAGCCCCAGCATTTT.

The chain employs TRBV20-1 and TRBJ1-2, with D uncertain. The CDR3 extends over 10 amino acids. Germline V lookup: CDR1 DFQATT, CDR2 SNEGSKA (reference sequence). The V end lost 6 bases, the J end lost 7 bases, and 9 bases lay between the germline ends. CDR3 nucleotide sequence: TGCAGTGCCGTCCGAGGTGGCTACACCTTC. This codes for CSAVRGGYTF.

This chain uses TRBV19 with TRBJ2-7; D may be TRBD1 or TRBD2 (5 bases each). The CDR3 has 15 residues. Looked up from germline, CDR1 is LNHDA and CDR2 is SQIVND (reference sequence). Trimming pared 6 bases from V and 2 bases from J, leaving 17 bases between. The CDR3 DNA reads TGTGCCAGTAGCACCTCCCTGGGACCAACCTACGAGCAGTACTTC. As protein: CASSTSLGPTYEQYF.

The chain carries TRBV19 and TRBJ2-7; TRBD2 matches 12 bases. The CDR3 runs to 14 residues. From germline, CDR1 is LNHDA and CDR2 SQIVND (reference sequence). J gave up 5 bases and V 6 bases, and 5 bases lay outside the gene matches. The chain's CDR3 is CASSRLAGDHEQYF. CDR3 bases: TGTGCCAGTAGCCGACTAGCGGGAGACCACGAGCAGTACTTC.

The gene calls are TRBV28 and TRBJ2-1; weak D call: TRBD1 (6 bases). The V gene lost 5 bases and the J gene lost 7 bases, with 21 bases spanning the gap. The CDR3 runs to 16 residues. Per germline, CDR1 MDHEN and CDR2 SYDVKM. CDR3 region: CASSPLQGMGQNEQFF. CDR3 in DNA: TGTGCCAGCAGTCCACTACAGGGTATGGGCCAGAATGAGCAGTTCTTC.

The rearrangement uses TRBV28 and TRBJ2-3; 7 bases line up with TRBD1. The CDR3 runs 14 residues. Trimming cost V 5 bases and J 8 bases; bases outside gene matches: 10. Germline values: CDR1 MDHEN, CDR2 SYDVKM. This CDR3 reads CASSAGTEMRTQYF. CDR3 nucleotides: TGTGCCAGCAGTGCCGGGACAGAAATGCGTACGCAGTATTTT.

This chain connects TRBV7-2 to TRBJ1-1; D not certain. The CDR3 totals 14 residues. V gave up 5 bases and J gave up 1 base, with 11 bases separating them. Germline V gives CDR1 SGHTA, CDR2 FQGNSA. The CDR3 nucleotides are TGTGCCAGCAGCCCCTCAGCGCAGAACACTGAAGCTTTCTTT. Protein sequence: CASSPSAQNTEAFF.

CDR3 sequence reads: CASSQDLLADTQYF. Written as DNA, the CDR3 is TGTGCCAGCAGCCAAGATCTATTGGCAGATACGCAGTATTTT. The V call is TRBV3-1 (or the pseudogene TRBV3-2), the J call TRBJ2-3; D is undetermined. The length of the CDR3 is 14 residues. Trimming took off 0 bases at V and 4 bases at J, with 8 bases between the two ends. Germline-derived CDR1 and CDR2 are LGHDT and YNNKEL (reference sequence).

The chain employs TRBV27 and TRBJ2-2; D is unclear. The V and J ends lost 5 bases and 0 bases respectively, with 4 bases between them. The CDR3 sequence is 13 residues long. The germline V gene encodes CDR1 MNHEY and CDR2 SMNVEV (reference sequence). CDR3 protein: CASSPTNTGELFF. CDR3 nucleotides: TGTGCCAGCAGTCCAACGAACACCGGGGAGCTGTTTTTT.

A word on this clone: At one of its ends the junction is not consistent with the germline gene, which may arise from a read error. This chain links TRBV10-3 with TRBJ2-7, with D possibly matching TRBD2 (6 bases). Germline-derived CDR1 and CDR2 are ENHRY and SYGVKD. This CDR3 has 12 amino acids. The CDR3 here is CAISGLAEGPIF. CDR3 coding DNA: TGTGCCATCAGTGGGTTAGCGGAAGGACCTATATTC.

In this sample, this clone turned up a few times. The gene calls are TRBV9 and TRBJ1-1, with 7 positions matching TRBD1. In germline, CDR1 is SGDLS, CDR2 YYNGEE. Trimming cost V 7 bases and J 0 bases; bases outside gene matches: 9. This CDR3 has 15 amino acids. CDR3 protein: CASPSPGQLNTEAFF. The CDR3 DNA reads TGTGCCAGCCCTTCTCCGGGACAGCTGAACACTGAAGCTTTCTTT.

The chain carries TRBV7-9 and TRBJ1-4; D gene uncertain. V dropped 6 bases and J dropped 0 bases, with 11 bases sitting between them. Germline CDR1 and CDR2: SEHNR and FQNEAQ (reference sequence). The CDR3 runs to 15 residues. CDR3 sequence: CASRPQGATNEKLFF. The CDR3 DNA follows: TGTGCCAGCAGGCCCCAAGGCGCAACTAATGAAAAACTGTTTTTT.

CDR3 protein: CAISDYNYYEQYF. For the CDR3, the DNA is TGTGCCATCAGTGATTATAACTACTACGAGCAGTACTTC. The chain employs TRBV10-3 and TRBJ2-7; D uncertain. The CDR3 runs 13 residues. V was trimmed by 3 bases and J by 3 bases, leaving 9 bases between them. CDR1 and CDR2 (germline): ENHRY, SYGVKD.

The genes are TRBV25-1 and TRBJ1-4; tentative D call: TRBD1 (5 bases). This CDR3 has 14 residues. Trimming pared 2 bases from V and 8 bases from J, leaving 12 bases between. CDR1 and CDR2 from the germline V gene are MGHDK and SYGVNS. CDR3 DNA sequence: TGTGCCAGCAGTGAAGGGGGGGTTCGGGAAAAACTGTTTTTT. Protein sequence: CASSEGGVREKLFF.

The V and J genes are TRBV6-6 and TRBJ1-2; weak D call: TRBD1 (6 bases). Germline lookup yields CDR1 MNHNY and CDR2 SVGAGI (reference sequence). CDR3 length equals 13 residues. V shed 5 bases and J shed 4 bases, with 11 bases lying between them. CDR3 amino acids: CASSQGLRYGYTF. CDR3 nucleotides: TGTGCCAGCAGTCAGGGGCTTCGCTATGGCTACACCTTC.

The chain uses TRBV11-2 and TRBJ1-1; possible D gene TRBD1, 5 bases. With 7 bases removed from V and 1 base from J, the gap between germline ends came to 13 bases. Looked up from germline, CDR1 is SGHAT and CDR2 is FQNNGV. The CDR3 covers 14 residues. The CDR3 protein is CASTRTLSNTEAFF. The DNA for the CDR3 is TGTGCCAGCACGCGGACACTCTCGAACACTGAAGCTTTCTTT.

This chain links TRBV28 with TRBJ2-6; D is unclear. The germline gives CDR1 MDHEN, CDR2 SYDVKM. The CDR3 has 16 residues. Trimming shortened V by 4 bases and J by 0 bases, and 10 bases separated the two germline ends. The CDR3 DNA is TGTGCCAGCAGTTCAGTCAGTCTCTCTGGGGCCAACGTCCTGACTTTC. Amino acid sequence: CASSSVSLSGANVLTF.

This clone was seen just once. The chain combines TRBV19 with TRBJ1-4, with a tentative D call TRBD1 (6 bases). Per germline, CDR1 LNHDA and CDR2 SQIVND (reference sequence). V gave up 8 bases and J gave up 8 bases, with 21 bases separating them. The CDR3 runs to 15 residues. The CDR3 region is CASSDPGTLFEKLFF. CDR3 nucleotide sequence: TGTGCCAGTTCTGACCCCGGGACACTTTTCGAAAAACTGTTTTTT.

The rearrangement joins TRBV6-5 to TRBJ1-2; possible D gene TRBD1, 6 bases. The V and J ends lost 2 bases and 0 bases respectively, with 13 bases between them. Germline CDR1 reads MNHEY; CDR2 reads SVGAGI. The CDR3 covers 16 residues. This CDR3 reads CASSYHGGTANYGYTF. CDR3 DNA: TGTGCCAGCAGTTACCATGGGGGCACAGCTAACTATGGCTACACCTTC.

The chain carries TRBV7-6 and TRBJ1-2; 8 nucleotides align to TRBD1. Unmatched junction bases numbered 4, after V lost 5 bases and J lost 5 bases. The CDR3 spans 13 residues. Germline loops: CDR1 SGHVS, CDR2 FNYEAQ. As DNA, the CDR3 is TGTGCCAGCAGCGCAACAGGGGGTTATGGCTACACCTTC. Protein product: CASSATGGYGYTF.

V usage is TRBV5-1 and J usage is TRBJ2-7, with D perhaps TRBD2 (6 bases). This CDR3 comprises 13 residues. Germline CDR1 reads SGHRS; CDR2 reads YFSETQ. Trimming shortened V by 3 bases and J by 6 bases, and 13 bases separated the two germline ends. The CDR3 region is CASSWGEEVEQYF. DNA for the CDR3: TGCGCCAGCAGCTGGGGGGAGGAGGTCGAGCAGTACTTC. The full variable domain, its missing parts supplied by reference TRBV5-1 and TRBJ2-7, is KAGVTQTPRYLIKTRGQQVTLSCSPISGHRSVSWYQQTPGQGLQFLFEYFSETQRNKGNFPGRFSGRQFSNSRSEMNVSTLELGDSALYLCASSWGEEVEQYFGPGTRLTVT.

The chain couples TRBV9 to TRBJ2-5; 8 nucleotides match TRBD2. The germline gives CDR1 SGDLS, CDR2 YYNGEE. The CDR3 has 17 amino acids. The junction had 12 bases not matched to a gene; V was cut back by 0 bases and J by 5 bases. The CDR3 nucleotides read TGTGCCAGCAGCGTAGGGGGGAGCGGGAGCCCCCGGGAGACCCAGTACTTC. As protein: CASSVGGSGSPRETQYF.